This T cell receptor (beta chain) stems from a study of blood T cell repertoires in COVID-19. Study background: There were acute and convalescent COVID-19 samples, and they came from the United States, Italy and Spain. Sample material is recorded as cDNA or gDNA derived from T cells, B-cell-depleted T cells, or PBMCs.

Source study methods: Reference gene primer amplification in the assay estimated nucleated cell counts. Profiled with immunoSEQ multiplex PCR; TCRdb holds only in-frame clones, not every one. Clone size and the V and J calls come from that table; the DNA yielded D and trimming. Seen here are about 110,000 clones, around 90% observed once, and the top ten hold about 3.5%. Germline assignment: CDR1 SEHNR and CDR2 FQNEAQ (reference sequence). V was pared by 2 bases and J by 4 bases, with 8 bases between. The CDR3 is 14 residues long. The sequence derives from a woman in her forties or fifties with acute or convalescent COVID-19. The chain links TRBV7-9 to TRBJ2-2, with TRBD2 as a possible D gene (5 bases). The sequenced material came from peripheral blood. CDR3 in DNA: TGTGCCAGCAGCTTATCTCGGGGCACCGGGGAGCTGTTTTTT. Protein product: CASSLSRGTGELFF.